Included here is one TCR beta chain sequence, with context. Its antigen is unknown. PCR involved 60 Vbeta and 13 Jbeta primers. The table came from immunoSEQ multiplex PCR; TCRdb's copy has only in-frame clones and leaves some out. The data show 120,000 or so clones, roughly 80% seen once. The entry originates in a study of cytomegalovirus exposure and HLA in healthy donors. Study observations and caveats: One variant, a missense change in DCLRE1C, was linked in a later analysis to TCR beta V- and J-gene trimming. In most subjects, TCR beta sequences reportedly gave accurate predictions of HLA-A and HLA-B alleles. According to an earlier analysis, most TCR beta V segments yielded productive rearrangements about 90% or about 30% of the time.

The sequenced sample consisted of PBMCs. The receptor's source is a man between 18 and 29 years old in good health and CMV-seropositive.

The CDR3 region is CASRPGKRTEAFF. DNA for the CDR3: TGTGCCAGCAGACCAGGGAAGAGGACTGAAGCTTTCTTT. V gene TRBV28 combines with J gene TRBJ1-1; D might be TRBD1 (5 bases). This CDR3 region has 13 residues. Germline V gene sequence: CDR1 MDHEN, CDR2 SYDVKM. The V gene lost 6 bases and the J gene lost 5 bases, with 13 bases spanning the gap.